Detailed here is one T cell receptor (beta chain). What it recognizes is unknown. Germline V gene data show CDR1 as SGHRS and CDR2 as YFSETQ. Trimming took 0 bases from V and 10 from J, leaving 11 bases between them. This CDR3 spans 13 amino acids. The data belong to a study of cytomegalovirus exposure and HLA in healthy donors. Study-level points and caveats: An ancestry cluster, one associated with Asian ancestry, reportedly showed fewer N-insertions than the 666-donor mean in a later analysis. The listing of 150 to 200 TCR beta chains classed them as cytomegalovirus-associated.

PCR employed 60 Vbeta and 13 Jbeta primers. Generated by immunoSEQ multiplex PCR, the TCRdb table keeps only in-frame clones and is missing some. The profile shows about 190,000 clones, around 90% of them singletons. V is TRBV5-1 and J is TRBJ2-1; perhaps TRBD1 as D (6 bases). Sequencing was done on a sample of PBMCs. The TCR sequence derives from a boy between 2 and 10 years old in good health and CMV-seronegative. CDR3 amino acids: CASSLEQGLEQFF. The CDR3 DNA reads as TGCGCCAGCAGCTTGGAACAGGGTTTGGAGCAGTTCTTC.